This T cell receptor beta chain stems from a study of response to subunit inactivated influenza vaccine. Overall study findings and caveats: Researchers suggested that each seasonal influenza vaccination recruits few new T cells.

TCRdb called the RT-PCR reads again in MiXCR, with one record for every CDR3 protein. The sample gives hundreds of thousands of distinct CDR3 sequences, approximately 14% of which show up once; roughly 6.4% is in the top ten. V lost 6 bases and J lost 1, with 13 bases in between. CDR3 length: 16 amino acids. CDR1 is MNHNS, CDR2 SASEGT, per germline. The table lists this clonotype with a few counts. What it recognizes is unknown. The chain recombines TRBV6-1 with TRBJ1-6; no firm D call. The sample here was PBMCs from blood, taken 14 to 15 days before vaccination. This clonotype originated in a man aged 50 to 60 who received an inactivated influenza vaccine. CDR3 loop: CASSTMAGSYNSPLHF. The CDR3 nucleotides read TGTGCCAGCAGCACCATGGCGGGTTCCTATAATTCACCCCTCCACTTT.